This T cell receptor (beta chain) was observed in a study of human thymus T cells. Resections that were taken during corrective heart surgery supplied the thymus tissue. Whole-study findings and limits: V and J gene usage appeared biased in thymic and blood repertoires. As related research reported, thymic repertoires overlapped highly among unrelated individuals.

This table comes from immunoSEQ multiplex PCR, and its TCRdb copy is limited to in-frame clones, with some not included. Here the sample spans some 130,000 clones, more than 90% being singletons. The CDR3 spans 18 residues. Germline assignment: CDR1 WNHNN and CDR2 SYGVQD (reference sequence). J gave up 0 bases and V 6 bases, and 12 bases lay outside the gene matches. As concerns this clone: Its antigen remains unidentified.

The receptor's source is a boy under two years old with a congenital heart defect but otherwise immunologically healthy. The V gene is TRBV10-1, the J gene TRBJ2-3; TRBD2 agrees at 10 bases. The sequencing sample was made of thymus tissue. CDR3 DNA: TGCGCCAGCAGCCATAAACTAGCGGGGCGGTTGAGCACAGATACGCAGTATTTT. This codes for CASSHKLAGRLSTDTQYF.